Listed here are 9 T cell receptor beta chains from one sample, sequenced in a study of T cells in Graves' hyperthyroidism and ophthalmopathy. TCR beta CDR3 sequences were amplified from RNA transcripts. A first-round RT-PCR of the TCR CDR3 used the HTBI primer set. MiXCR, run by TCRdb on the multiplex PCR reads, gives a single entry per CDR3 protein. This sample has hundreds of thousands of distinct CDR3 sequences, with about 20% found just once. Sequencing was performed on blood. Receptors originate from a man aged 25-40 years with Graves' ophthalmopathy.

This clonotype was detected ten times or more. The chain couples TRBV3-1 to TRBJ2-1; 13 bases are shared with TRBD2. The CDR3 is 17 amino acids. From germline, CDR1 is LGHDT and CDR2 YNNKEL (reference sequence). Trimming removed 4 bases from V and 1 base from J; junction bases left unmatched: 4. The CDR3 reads CASSLTSGRQSYNEQFF. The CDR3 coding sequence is TGTGCCAGCAGCCTGACTAGCGGGAGGCAATCCTACAATGAGCAGTTCTTC.

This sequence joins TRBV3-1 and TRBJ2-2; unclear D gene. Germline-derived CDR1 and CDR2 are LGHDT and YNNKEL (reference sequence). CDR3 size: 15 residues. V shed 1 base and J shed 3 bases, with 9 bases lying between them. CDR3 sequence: CASSQVLGHTGELFF. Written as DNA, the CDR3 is TGTGCCAGCAGCCAAGTTCTCGGACACACCGGGGAGCTGTTTTTT.

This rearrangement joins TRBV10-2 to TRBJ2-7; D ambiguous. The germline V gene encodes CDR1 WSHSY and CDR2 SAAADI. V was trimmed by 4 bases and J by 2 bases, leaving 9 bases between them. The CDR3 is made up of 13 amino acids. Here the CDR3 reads CASSAGPAYEQYF. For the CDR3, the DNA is TGCGCCAGCAGTGCCGGACCCGCCTACGAGCAGTACTTC.

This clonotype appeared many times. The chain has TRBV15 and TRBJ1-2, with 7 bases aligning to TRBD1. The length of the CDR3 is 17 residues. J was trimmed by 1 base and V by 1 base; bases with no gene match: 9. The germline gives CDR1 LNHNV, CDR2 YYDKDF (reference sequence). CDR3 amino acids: CATSRALSGTVNYGYTF. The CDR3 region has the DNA TGTGCCACCAGCAGAGCTCTTTCCGGGACAGTTAACTATGGCTACACCTTC.

The CDR3 region has the DNA TGCAGTGCTAAGCGGGCCCTCCAAGAGACCCAGTACTTC. It encodes CSAKRALQETQYF. The chain combines TRBV20-1 with TRBJ2-5; D possibly corresponds to TRBD2 (6 bases). CDR1 and CDR2 (germline): DFQATT, SNEGSKA (reference sequence). This CDR3 contains 13 residues. Trimming left V 4 bases short and J 1 base short, with 10 bases between.

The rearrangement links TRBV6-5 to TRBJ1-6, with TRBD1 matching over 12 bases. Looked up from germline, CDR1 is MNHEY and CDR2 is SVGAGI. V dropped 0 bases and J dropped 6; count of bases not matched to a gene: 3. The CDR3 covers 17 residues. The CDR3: CASSYSGQGAFNSPLHF. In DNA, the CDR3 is TGTGCCAGCAGTTACTCGGGACAGGGGGCTTTTAATTCACCCCTCCACTTT.

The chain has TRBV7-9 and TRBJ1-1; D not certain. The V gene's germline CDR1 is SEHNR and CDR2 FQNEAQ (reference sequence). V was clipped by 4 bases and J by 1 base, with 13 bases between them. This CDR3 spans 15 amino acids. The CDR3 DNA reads TGTGCCAGCAGCTCTTCGTATCGGGGGAACACTGAAGCTTTCTTT. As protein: CASSSSYRGNTEAFF. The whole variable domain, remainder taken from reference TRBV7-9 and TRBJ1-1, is DTGVSQNPRHKITKRGQNVTFRCDPISEHNRLYWYRQTLGQGPEFLTYFQNEAQLEKSRLLSDRFSAERPKGSFSTLEIQRTEQGDSAMYLCASSSSYRGNTEAFFGQGTRLTVV.

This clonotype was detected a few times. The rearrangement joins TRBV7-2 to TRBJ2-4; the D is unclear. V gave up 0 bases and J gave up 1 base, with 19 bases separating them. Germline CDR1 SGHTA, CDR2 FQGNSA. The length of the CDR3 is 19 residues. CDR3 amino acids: CASSLAPPANERAKNIQYF. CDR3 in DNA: TGTGCCAGCAGCTTAGCCCCTCCGGCCAACGAGAGGGCCAAAAACATTCAGTACTTC.

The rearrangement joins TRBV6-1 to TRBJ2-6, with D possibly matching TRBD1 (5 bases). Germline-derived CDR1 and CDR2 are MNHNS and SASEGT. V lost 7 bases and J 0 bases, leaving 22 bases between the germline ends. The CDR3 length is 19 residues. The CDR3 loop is CASTSWGTAYHSGANVLTF. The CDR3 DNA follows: TGTGCCAGCACCTCCTGGGGCACTGCCTACCACTCTGGGGCCAACGTCCTGACTTTC.